The present TCR beta chain was sequenced within a study of T cell repertoires in ileal Crohn's disease. Sequencing was performed with immunoSEQ multiplex PCR; in TCRdb, only in-frame clones are kept and a portion is missing. The sample consists of 17,000 or so clones, roughly 88% of them appearing once. This CDR3 is 14 amino acids long. Germline V lookup: CDR1 SGHAT, CDR2 FQNNGV. V lost 8 bases and J lost 7; bases outside the gene matches: 13. The V call is TRBV11-2, the J call TRBJ1-1; 7 bases are a match to TRBD1. This TCR came from an adult with Crohn's disease. The specimen sequenced was ileal tissue. CDR3 in DNA: TGTGCCAGCTGCAGGGGGAACAACGGGGTTGAAGCTTTCTTT. This codes for CASCRGNNGVEAFF.